The clone carrying this T cell receptor beta chain was counted at least ten times. What it binds is not known. The germline CDR1 and CDR2 sequences are SEHNR and FQNEAQ (reference sequence). V gave up 3 bases and J gave up 4 bases; unmatched junction bases: 5. This CDR3 spans 15 amino acids. Sequenced by immunoSEQ multiplex PCR; TCRdb stores in-frame clones only, minus some. In the table there are almost 750,000 clones, about two thirds of which are singletons. This sample stems from a study of shared clonotypes between healthy human individuals. Study in general: The donor pool was made up of a couple of women and a few men aged 18 to 49. Broader study findings: Approximately 4.5% was the fraction of naive CD4 clonotypes found shared across several donors. Non-shared clonotypes had lower generation probabilities than those shared by all four donors.

The rearrangement joins TRBV7-9 to TRBJ2-1; TRBD2 aligns across 8 bases. The sample was memory CD4+ T cells sorted from blood. The subset was: CD45RA-negative fraction. This TCR derives from a woman aged 25 to 39 in good health. The CDR3 region is CASSFVRGGYNEQFF. DNA of the CDR3: TGTGCCAGCAGCTTTGTTCGGGGGGGTTACAATGAGCAGTTCTTC. Drawing the rest from reference TRBV7-9 and TRBJ2-1, the complete variable domain is DTGVSQNPRHKITKRGQNVTFRCDPISEHNRLYWYRQTLGQGPEFLTYFQNEAQLEKSRLLSDRFSAERPKGSFSTLEIQRTEQGDSAMYLCASSFVRGGYNEQFFGPGTRLTVL.